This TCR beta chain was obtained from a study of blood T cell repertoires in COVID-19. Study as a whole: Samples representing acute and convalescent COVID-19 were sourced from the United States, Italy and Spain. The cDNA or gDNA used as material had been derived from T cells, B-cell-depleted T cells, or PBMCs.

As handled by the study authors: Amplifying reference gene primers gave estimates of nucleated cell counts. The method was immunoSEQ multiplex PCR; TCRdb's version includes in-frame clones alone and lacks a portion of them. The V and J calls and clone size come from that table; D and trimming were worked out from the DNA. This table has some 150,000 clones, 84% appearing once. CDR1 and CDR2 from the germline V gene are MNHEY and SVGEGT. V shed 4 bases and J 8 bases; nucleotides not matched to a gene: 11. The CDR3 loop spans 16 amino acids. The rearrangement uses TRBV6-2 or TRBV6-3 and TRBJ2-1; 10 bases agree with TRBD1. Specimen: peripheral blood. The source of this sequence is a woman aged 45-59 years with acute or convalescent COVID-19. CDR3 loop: CASSFITGTGAHEQFF. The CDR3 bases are TGTGCCAGCAGTTTTATTACCGGGACAGGGGCCCATGAGCAGTTCTTC.